This entry lists 25 T cell receptor beta chains sequenced from one sample in a study of blood T cell repertoires in COVID-19. The table came from immunoSEQ multiplex PCR; TCRdb's copy has only in-frame clones and leaves some out. This table holds about 260,000 clones, around 82% found once. Specimen: peripheral blood. The receptors derive from a human donor in a cohort sampled during active COVID-19.

Comment on this clone: At one end, the junction sequence differs from germline, possibly due to a read error. The gene calls are TRBV7-7 and TRBJ2-6; D possibly corresponds to TRBD2 (6 bases). CDR3 length: 18 amino acids. CDR1 is SSHAT, CDR2 FNYEAQ, per germline (reference sequence). DNA for the CDR3: TGTGCTAGCAGCCTACGTCGGGGGAAGATCTCTGGGGCCAACGTCCTGACTTTC. Encoded protein: CASSLRRGKISGANVLTF.

The CDR3 DNA reads as TGTGCCAGCAGCTTTGCCAGGGGGCACACCGGGGAGCTGTTTTTT. Protein product: CASSFARGHTGELFF. The chain employs TRBV7-3 and TRBJ2-2; TRBD1 aligns across 8 bases. CDR3 length equals 15 residues. V dropped 3 bases and J dropped 3; count of bases not matched to a gene: 3. CDR1 is SGHTA, CDR2 FQGTGA, per germline.

V gene TRBV9 combines with J gene TRBJ1-2; a possible D gene is TRBD1 (5 bases). Germline CDR1 is SGDLS and CDR2 is YYNGEE. Between the trimmed V and J ends, which lost 0 bases and 4 bases, there was a span of 13 bases. CDR3 length: 15 residues. CDR3: CASSVAAGVSYGYTF. CDR3 nucleotides: TGTGCCAGCAGCGTAGCTGCGGGGGTGAGCTATGGCTACACCTTC.

The rearrangement links TRBV5-5 to TRBJ2-5; TRBD1 aligns across 8 bases. The J segment lost 2 bases and the V segment lost 4 bases, leaving 7 bases of the junction unmatched. CDR1 is SGHKS, CDR2 YYEKEE, per germline (reference sequence). The CDR3 loop spans 15 amino acids. The CDR3 loop reads CASSRYRDRQETQYF. The CDR3 DNA sequence: TGTGCCAGCAGCAGATACCGGGACAGGCAAGAGACCCAGTACTTC.

Concerning this clone itself: One junction end disagrees with the germline gene, perhaps due to a read error. The V and J genes are TRBV7-7 and TRBJ1-1; the D is unclear. The CDR3 is made up of 13 amino acids. CDR1 SSHAT and CDR2 FNYEAQ come from the germline V gene (reference sequence). CDR3 region: CASSFGEDTEAFF. The CDR3 DNA is TGTGCTAGCAGCTTCGGGGAGGACACTGAAGCTTTCTTT.

This clone was seen only a few times. The rearrangement joins TRBV18 to TRBJ1-3; D unclear. The germline V gene has CDR1 KGHSH and CDR2 LQKENI. With 0 bases removed from V and 2 bases from J, the gap between germline ends came to 8 bases. The CDR3 covers 15 residues. CDR3 nucleotide sequence: TGTGCCAGCTCACCACCTTTGGGCCCTGGAAACACCATATATTTT. Translation: CASSPPLGPGNTIYF.

The chain links TRBV19 to TRBJ1-1; 11 bases fit TRBD1. Unmatched junction bases numbered 12, after V lost 0 bases and J lost 6 bases. Germline-derived CDR1 and CDR2 are LNHDA and SQIVND (reference sequence). The CDR3 consists of 18 residues. CDR3 amino acids: CASSIDQLGTGGSAEAFF. The CDR3 region has the DNA TGTGCCAGTAGTATAGATCAACTCGGGACAGGGGGTTCGGCTGAAGCTTTCTTT.

J is TRBJ2-7 and V is TRBV20-1, with 10 positions matching TRBD1. After removal of 5 bases from V and 3 bases from J, the junction contained 10 bases not matched to a gene. The germline V gene has CDR1 DFQATT and CDR2 SNEGSKA (reference sequence). CDR3 size: 15 residues. CDR3 protein: CSAGVTGTGDYEQYF. Here the CDR3 DNA reads TGCAGTGCTGGTGTCACCGGGACAGGGGACTACGAGCAGTACTTC.

This clone has a count of ten or more. The V gene is TRBV28, the J gene TRBJ1-1; a weak D match, TRBD1 (6 bases). The CDR3 has 14 amino acids. Trimming cost V 4 bases and J 1 base, with 10 bases left between them. The germline gives CDR1 MDHEN, CDR2 SYDVKM. CDR3 protein: CASSSLTGNTEAFF. The CDR3 DNA reads TGTGCCAGCAGTTCTTTGACAGGGAACACTGAAGCTTTCTTT. The full variable domain, in which reference TRBV28 and TRBJ1-1 provide the parts outside the CDR3, is DVKVTQSSRYLVKRTGEKVFLECVQDMDHENMFWYRQDPGLGLRLIYFSYDVKMKEKGDIPEGYSVSREKKERFSLILESASTNQTSMYLCASSSLTGNTEAFFGQGTRLTVV.

This chain joins TRBV7-2 and TRBJ2-7, with TRBD2 identical over 9 bases. After removal of 3 bases from V and 1 base from J, the junction contained 10 bases not matched to a gene. CDR1 SGHTA and CDR2 FQGNSA come from the germline V gene. The CDR3 runs to 17 residues. CDR3 region: CASSFAPIAGDSYEQYF. The CDR3 region has the DNA TGTGCCAGCAGCTTCGCCCCAATAGCGGGGGATTCCTACGAGCAGTACTTC.

The table lists this clone with a few counts. The rearrangement joins TRBV6-5 to TRBJ2-3; perhaps TRBD2 as D (7 bases). The CDR3 totals 13 residues. V dropped 8 bases and J dropped 7 bases, with 16 bases sitting between them. CDR1 is MNHEY, CDR2 SVGAGI, per germline. The CDR3 region is CASGHREGNTQYF. In DNA form, the CDR3 reads TGTGCCAGCGGTCACAGGGAGGGAAATACGCAGTATTTT.

The gene calls are TRBV5-4 and TRBJ2-3, with TRBD1 matching 11 bases. V trimming: 2 bases; J trimming: 4 bases; junction bases outside the gene matches: 9. The CDR3 covers 17 residues. The V gene's germline CDR1 is SGHNT and CDR2 YYREEE (reference sequence). DNA for the CDR3: TGTGCCAGCAGCTTTGGGACAGGGGGTTATAGGGCAGATACGCAGTATTTT. The encoded protein is CASSFGTGGYRADTQYF.

This clone has only a few counts. This rearrangement joins TRBV29-1 to TRBJ2-3; 9 nucleotides align to TRBD1. The CDR3 runs to 11 residues. V lost 7 bases to trimming and J lost 8 bases; unmatched junction nucleotides: 4. CDR1 is SQVTM and CDR2 is ANQGSEA in the germline V gene. The CDR3 DNA follows: TGCAGCGGGGACAGGGACGGTACGCAGTATTTT. This gives the protein CSGDRDGTQYF.

J is TRBJ2-6 and V is TRBV19; TRBD1 matches at 7 bases. The V gene end was trimmed by 10 bases and the J gene end by 2 bases; junction bases not matched to a gene: 11. This CDR3 is built from 16 residues. Germline-derived CDR1 and CDR2 are LNHDA and SQIVND (reference sequence). CDR3 in amino acids: CANPTGERTGANVLTF. The CDR3, as DNA: TGTGCCAACCCCACAGGGGAAAGAACTGGGGCCAACGTCCTGACTTTC.

The V and J genes are TRBV7-9 and TRBJ1-3; D might be TRBD1 (6 bases). Germline-derived CDR1 and CDR2 are SEHNR and FQNEAQ (reference sequence). Trimming shortened V by 5 bases and J by 8 bases, and 19 bases separated the two germline ends. The CDR3 runs 15 residues. CDR3 nucleotide sequence: TGTGCCAGCAGCACATGGGACAAGGATATGGACACCATATATTTT. Protein product: CASSTWDKDMDTIYF.

For the CDR3, the DNA is TGTGCCAGCAGCTTAACTAGGTTAGAGACCCAGTACTTC. Encoded protein: CASSLTRLETQYF. V gene TRBV7-2 combines with J gene TRBJ2-5; maybe TRBD2 (5 bases). CDR1 is SGHTA, CDR2 FQGNSA, per germline. The V and J ends lost 2 bases and 4 bases respectively, with 8 bases between them. This CDR3 comprises 13 residues.

The V call is TRBV19, the J call TRBJ2-2; 7 positions agree with TRBD1. Germline V gene data show CDR1 as LNHDA and CDR2 as SQIVND (reference sequence). This CDR3 is 15 amino acids long. After removal of 6 bases from V and 1 base from J, the junction contained 5 bases not matched to a gene. The CDR3: CASSIGTVNTGELFF. The DNA of the CDR3 is TGTGCCAGTAGCATCGGGACAGTGAACACCGGGGAGCTGTTTTTT.

The chain couples TRBV7-9 to TRBJ2-1; 7 bases fit TRBD1. The germline V gene encodes CDR1 SEHNR and CDR2 FQNEAQ (reference sequence). The V and J ends lost 5 bases and 0 bases, in that order; junction bases with no gene match: 7. The CDR3 extends over 16 amino acids. CDR3 protein: CASSPLTGSSYNEQFF. CDR3 nucleotides: TGTGCCAGCAGCCCGCTGACAGGGAGCTCCTACAATGAGCAGTTCTTC.

CDR3 in amino acids: CASSLLSGSEKLFF. The CDR3 DNA is TGTGCCAGCAGCTTATTGTCAGGGTCTGAAAAACTGTTTTTT. The chain carries TRBV11-2 and TRBJ1-4, with TRBD1 as a possible D gene (5 bases). V was shortened by 2 bases and J by 7 bases, with 11 bases between the two germline ends. Germline V lookup: CDR1 SGHAT, CDR2 FQNNGV. The CDR3 runs to 14 residues.

This chain uses TRBV7-2 with TRBJ2-1; 10 bases align to TRBD1. The CDR3 runs 16 residues. Looked up from germline, CDR1 is SGHTA and CDR2 is FQGNSA. V gave up 2 bases and J gave up 8 bases; unmatched junction bases: 9. The CDR3 region is CASSLLRDRGLDEQFF. The CDR3 DNA sequence: TGTGCCAGCAGCTTACTCCGGGACAGGGGCCTGGATGAGCAGTTCTTC. Based on the CDR3 plus reference TRBV7-2 and TRBJ2-1, the full variable domain is GAGVSQSPSNKVTEKGKDVELRCDPISGHTALYWYRQSLGQGLEFLIYFQGNSAPDKSGLPSDRFSAERTGGSVSTLTIQRTQQEDSAVYLCASSLLRDRGLDEQFFGPGTRLTVL.

The chain carries TRBV5-1 and TRBJ1-3, with a possible D match to TRBD1 (5 bases). V lost 4 bases, J lost 0 bases, and 14 bases lay in between. The CDR3 extends over 16 amino acids. Germline V CDR1 and CDR2: SGHRS, YFSETQ. The CDR3 nucleotides read TGCGCCAGCAGCCTGAAAATGACAGCCTCTGGAAACACCATATATTTT. This translates into CASSLKMTASGNTIYF. Full variable domain (outside the CDR3, taken from reference TRBV5-1 and TRBJ1-3): KAGVTQTPRYLIKTRGQQVTLSCSPISGHRSVSWYQQTPGQGLQFLFEYFSETQRNKGNFPGRFSGRQFSNSRSEMNVSTLELGDSALYLCASSLKMTASGNTIYFGEGSWLTVV.

In the case of this clone: Other nucleotide sequences from this sample produce the same CDR3. The chain recombines TRBV28 with TRBJ2-7, with TRBD1 matching over 9 bases. Germline V gives CDR1 MDHEN, CDR2 SYDVKM. This CDR3 comprises 14 residues. J gave up 2 bases and V 6 bases, and 5 bases lay outside the gene matches. In nucleotides, the CDR3 is TGTGCCAGCAGCCCGAGGACAGGGGCCTACGAGCAGTACTTC. Its protein is CASSPRTGAYEQYF.

The rearrangement uses TRBV5-6 and TRBJ2-3, with 14 bases matching TRBD2. CDR1 and CDR2 from the germline V gene are SGHDT and YYEEEE. V was clipped by 3 bases and J by 3 bases; unmatched bases: 9. The CDR3 spans 18 residues. CDR3 DNA: TGTGCCAGCAGCTGGGGGACTAGCGGGGGCCGGAGGACAGATACGCAGTATTTT. This translates into CASSWGTSGGRRTDTQYF.

This clone was counted only a few times. This chain joins TRBV9 and TRBJ2-5; possibly TRBD1 for D (6 bases). The V end lost 3 bases, the J end lost 5 bases, and 20 bases lay between the germline ends. Germline CDR1 SGDLS, CDR2 YYNGEE. This CDR3 is 16 amino acids long. In DNA, the CDR3 is TGTGCCAGCAGCGCGGACGCGAGGGGGTCTTGGGAGACCCAGTACTTC. Its translation: CASSADARGSWETQYF.

The chain combines TRBV12-2 with TRBJ2-1; TRBD2 was called by the table and not checked on the DNA. TRBV12-2 counts as a pseudogene. The CDR3 contains 15 residues. In DNA, the CDR3 is TGTGCAAGTCGCTTAGAGACTAGCTCCTACAATGAGCAGTTCTTC. Its protein product is CASRLETSSYNEQFF.